The 29 T cell receptor beta chains below were found in one sample sequenced in a study of T cells in localized non-small cell lung cancer. Produced via immunoSEQ multiplex PCR; TCRdb's table is partial and in-frame only. In the table there are 20,000 to 25,000 clones, roughly 84% of which are singletons. The sample in question was peripheral blood, obtained before any cancer treatment. Receptor source: a man aged 40 to 75 with stage I lung adenocarcinoma.

As for this clone: Other DNA sequences from this sample encode an identical CDR3 as well. The chain joins TRBV10-3 to TRBJ2-7, with 8 positions matching TRBD2. The germline V gene has CDR1 ENHRY and CDR2 SYGVKD. The CDR3 is made up of 15 amino acids. The ends lost 6 bases at V and 0 bases at J; junction bases unmatched: 7. The CDR3 region has the DNA TGTGCCATCAGAAAGGATAGCGGGGCCTCCTACGAGCAGTACTTC. Encoded protein: CAIRKDSGASYEQYF.

The rearrangement links TRBV21-1 to TRBJ2-5. TRBJ2-7 matches the DNA end more closely, so the J call is doubtful. TRBV21-1 is labeled a pseudogene. The CDR3 totals 17 residues. The CDR3 nucleotides are TGTGCCAGCAGCAAAAGGAAGAGGTTGGACCCCGGCTACGAGCAGTACTTC. Amino acids: CASSKRKRLDPGYEQYF.

V and J are TRBV6-5 and TRBJ2-6; no clear D gene. The CDR3 spans 16 residues. Trimming removed 0 bases from V and 1 base from J, with 7 bases in between. Germline V gene sequence: CDR1 MNHEY, CDR2 SVGAGI. In nucleotides, the CDR3 is TGTGCCAGCAGTTACTCGTTAGGATCTGGGGCCAACGTCCTGACTTTC. Protein product: CASSYSLGSGANVLTF.

The chain combines TRBV7-6 with TRBJ2-7; tentative D call: TRBD1 (6 bases). Germline-derived CDR1 and CDR2 are SGHVS and FNYEAQ. V lost 5 bases to trimming and J lost 3 bases, with 11 bases between them. The CDR3 is made up of 13 amino acids. CDR3 region: CASSTNRVYEQYF. CDR3 DNA: TGTGCCAGCAGCACCAACAGGGTCTACGAGCAGTACTTC.

V and J are TRBV2 and TRBJ1-2; TRBD1 is a possible D gene (6 bases). Per the germline V gene, CDR1 is SNHLY and CDR2 is FYNNEI. V lost 8 bases to trimming and J lost 5 bases, with 18 bases between them. The CDR3 sequence is 14 residues long. The DNA of the CDR3 is TGTGCCAGCGCAAGAGGGGGTTTTAATTATGGCTACACCTTC. Encoded protein: CASARGGFNYGYTF. Supplemented by reference TRBV2 and TRBJ1-2, the full variable domain reads EPEVTQTPSHQVTQMGQEVILRCVPISNHLYFYWYRQILGQKVEFLVSFYNNEISEKSEIFDDQFSVERPDGSNFTLKIRSTKLEDSAMYFCASARGGFNYGYTFGSGTRLTVV.

This clone was recorded once. The rearrangement links TRBV7-2 to TRBJ2-1, with D possibly matching TRBD2 (5 bases). Trimming pared 5 bases from V and 4 bases from J, leaving 21 bases between. Germline loops: CDR1 SGHTA, CDR2 FQGNSA. The CDR3 extends over 17 amino acids. The CDR3 spells CASSPRPISGDYNEQFF. The CDR3 region has the DNA TGTGCCAGCAGCCCCCGTCCGATCAGCGGCGATTACAATGAGCAGTTCTTC.

The V gene is TRBV7-2, the J gene TRBJ1-1; D is unclear. The germline CDR1 and CDR2 sequences are SGHTA and FQGNSA. This CDR3 has 13 residues. Trimming shortened V by 5 bases and J by 4 bases, and 11 bases separated the two germline ends. The CDR3, as DNA: TGTGCCAGCAGCCCCTATTCGGGCACTGAAGCTTTCTTT. Translating it yields CASSPYSGTEAFF. The full variable domain, rest sourced from reference TRBV7-2 and TRBJ1-1, is GAGVSQSPSNKVTEKGKDVELRCDPISGHTALYWYRQSLGQGLEFLIYFQGNSAPDKSGLPSDRFSAERTGGSVSTLTIQRTQQEDSAVYLCASSPYSGTEAFFGQGTRLTVV.

The V and J genes are TRBV28 and TRBJ1-3; 8 bases are shared with TRBD1. This CDR3 has 16 residues. V trimming: 8 bases; J trimming: 0 bases; junction bases outside the gene matches: 9. The germline V gene has CDR1 MDHEN and CDR2 SYDVKM. CDR3 bases: TGTGCCAGCGAACCGGGACAGGTCTTCTCTGGAAACACCATATATTTT. Translation: CASEPGQVFSGNTIYF.

This clone came up a few times. The gene calls are TRBV27 and TRBJ1-5; D is perhaps TRBD1 (5 bases). V shed 6 bases and J shed 6 bases, with 18 bases lying between them. The germline CDR1 and CDR2 sequences are MNHEY and SMNVEV (reference sequence). This CDR3 spans 15 amino acids. CDR3 in DNA: TGTGCCAGCAGCCGAATGGGAGGGGAGTTTCAGCCCCAGCATTTT. Translated: CASSRMGGEFQPQHF.

The genes are TRBV4-1 and TRBJ2-7; D is uncertain. The V gene lost 0 bases and the J gene lost 3 bases, with 12 bases spanning the gap. The CDR3 totals 15 residues. Germline V gene data show CDR1 as MGHRA and CDR2 as YSYEKL. CDR3 sequence: CASSQEGLGSYEQYF. In DNA form, the CDR3 reads TGCGCCAGCAGCCAAGAGGGTCTAGGAAGCTACGAGCAGTACTTC.

J is TRBJ1-2 and V is TRBV18; possible D gene TRBD1, 5 bases. Germline V gives CDR1 KGHSH, CDR2 LQKENI. V was cut by 1 base and J by 2 bases, with 8 bases left in between. This CDR3 is built from 14 residues. In DNA, the CDR3 is TGTGCCAGCTCACCACGAGGGGCGAACTATGGCTACACCTTC. It specifies CASSPRGANYGYTF.

V and J are TRBV18 and TRBJ2-1, with TRBD2 matching 9 bases. CDR1 is KGHSH and CDR2 is LQKENI in the germline V gene. There are 18 residues in the CDR3. V trimming: 5 bases; J trimming: 15 bases; junction bases outside the gene matches: 26. This CDR3 reads CASSSSRIRGGRAVVWFF. CDR3 DNA: TGTGCCAGCTCATCTTCTAGAATAAGGGGCGGGAGGGCCGTTGTTTGGTTCTTC.

This clone was counted between two and nine times. This chain links TRBV11-3 with TRBJ2-2; weak D call: TRBD2 (6 bases). Deletions cut 0 bases from V and 1 base from J, with 9 bases between. The germline gives CDR1 SGHNT, CDR2 YENEEA. CDR3 size: 16 residues. The CDR3 spells CASSLDGGKNTGELFF. Written as DNA, the CDR3 is TGTGCCAGCAGCTTAGATGGCGGGAAGAACACCGGGGAGCTGTTTTTT.

The J gene is TRBJ1-5, the V gene TRBV19, with D perhaps TRBD1 (5 bases). This CDR3 is built from 12 residues. From germline, CDR1 is LNHDA and CDR2 SQIVND (reference sequence). V was trimmed by 8 bases and J by 7 bases, leaving 12 bases between them. The CDR3 DNA is TGTGCCAGTCCCGGGGGAGTCCAGCCCCAGCATTTT. Translation: CASPGGVQPQHF.

This clone was counted once. The gene calls are TRBV7-2 and TRBJ2-7; 10 bases map to TRBD2. The CDR3 has 15 residues. The germline CDR1 and CDR2 sequences are SGHTA and FQGNSA. Trimming removed 2 bases from V and 7 bases from J; junction bases left unmatched: 8. CDR3 nucleotides: TGTGCCAGCAGCTTACGGACTAGCGGAGGGGGAGAGCAGTACTTC. Translating gives CASSLRTSGGGEQYF.

The V call is TRBV4-3, the J call TRBJ2-1; TRBD2 is a possible D gene (5 bases). Trimming pared 1 base from V and 0 bases from J, leaving 13 bases between. Germline CDR1 is LGHNA and CDR2 is YSLEER. The CDR3 has 17 residues. The CDR3 DNA follows: TGCGCCAGCAGCCAAGGTGTCGGGAAGGGCTCCTACAATGAGCAGTTCTTC. It translates to CASSQGVGKGSYNEQFF.

The V call is TRBV7-8, the J call TRBJ2-1, with 14 bases fitting TRBD2. This CDR3 is 16 amino acids long. The V gene's germline CDR1 is SGHVS and CDR2 FQNEAQ. With V trimmed by 4 bases and J by 7 bases, 6 bases remained unmatched. This CDR3 is CASSSRGLAGENEQFF. For the CDR3, the DNA is TGTGCCAGCAGCTCGCGGGGACTAGCGGGAGAAAATGAGCAGTTCTTC.

The rearrangement joins TRBV10-3 to TRBJ1-3; D is undetermined. The V gene lost 8 bases and the J gene lost 4 bases, with 9 bases spanning the gap. Per the germline V gene, CDR1 is ENHRY and CDR2 is SYGVKD. The CDR3 runs 12 residues. CDR3 residues: CAIWGSGNTIYF. The CDR3 coding sequence is TGTGCCATCTGGGGTTCAGGAAACACCATATATTTT.

The V call is TRBV11-2, the J call TRBJ2-1; D uncertain. Germline V CDR1 and CDR2: SGHAT, FQNNGV. This CDR3 comprises 18 residues. V was clipped by 2 bases and J by 2 bases, with 19 bases between them. CDR3 region: CASSLTATVPWTYNEQFF. The CDR3 nucleotides read TGTGCCAGCAGCTTAACCGCAACCGTGCCCTGGACCTACAATGAGCAGTTCTTC.

The V gene is TRBV15, the J gene TRBJ2-7, with D possibly being TRBD2 (6 bases). CDR3 size: 15 residues. V dropped 0 bases and J dropped 2 bases, with 11 bases sitting between them. Germline V gene sequence: CDR1 LNHNV, CDR2 YYDKDF (reference sequence). The CDR3 sequence is CATSREDWGAYEQYF. The CDR3 DNA sequence: TGTGCCACCAGCAGAGAAGATTGGGGGGCCTACGAGCAGTACTTC.

The genes are TRBV5-6 and TRBJ1-2; D possibly corresponds to TRBD1 (6 bases). Germline-derived CDR1 and CDR2 are SGHDT and YYEEEE. The V end lost 2 bases, the J end lost 4 bases, and 9 bases lay between the germline ends. The CDR3 is 13 residues long. CDR3 sequence reads: CASSLQGSYGYTF. The CDR3 DNA reads TGTGCCAGCAGCTTACAGGGAAGCTATGGCTACACCTTC.

This chain uses TRBV12-5 with TRBJ2-2; TRBD2 is a possible D gene (6 bases). The V gene lost 4 bases and the J gene lost 7 bases, with 7 bases spanning the gap. From germline, CDR1 is LGHNT and CDR2 FRNRAP. The CDR3 covers 12 residues. The CDR3 loop reads CASGSTSGELFF. The CDR3 nucleotides are TGTGCTAGTGGTTCGACTAGCGGGGAGCTGTTTTTT.

J is TRBJ2-2 and V is TRBV29-1, with no clear D. Germline assignment: CDR1 SQVTM and CDR2 ANQGSEA. There are 15 residues in the CDR3. Trimming stripped 4 bases from V and 1 base from J, with 13 bases between. CDR3: CSVGEGPVNTGELFF. The CDR3 nucleotides are TGCAGCGTTGGAGAAGGGCCAGTGAACACCGGGGAGCTGTTTTTT.

The chain joins TRBV11-2 to TRBJ1-1; TRBD1 matches 7 bases. Germline lookup yields CDR1 SGHAT and CDR2 FQNNGV. CDR3 size: 14 residues. After removal of 5 bases from V and 3 bases from J, the junction contained 6 bases not matched to a gene. The CDR3 bases are TGTGCCAGCAGCCGAAACAGGGGCGACACTGAAGCTTTCTTT. It encodes CASSRNRGDTEAFF.

V usage is TRBV5-4 and J usage is TRBJ1-6, with a tentative D call TRBD1 (5 bases). This CDR3 has 16 amino acids. The V and J ends lost 6 bases and 1 base respectively, with 14 bases between them. CDR1 is SGHNT, CDR2 YYREEE, per germline (reference sequence). The CDR3 sequence is CASTTWGLSYNSPLHF. The CDR3 DNA sequence: TGTGCCAGCACCACCTGGGGGTTATCCTATAATTCACCCCTCCACTTT. Full variable domain (missing parts from reference TRBV5-4 and TRBJ1-6): ETGVTQSPTHLIKTRGQQVTLRCSSQSGHNTVSWYQQALGQGPQFIFQYYREEENGRGNFPPRFSGLQFPNYSSELNVNALELDDSALYLCASTTWGLSYNSPLHFGNGTRLTVT.

The V and J genes are TRBV28 and TRBJ1-4, with no clear D. Trimming cost V 2 bases and J 3 bases, with 10 bases left between them. Germline CDR1 reads MDHEN; CDR2 reads SYDVKM. The CDR3 has 15 amino acids. CDR3 in amino acids: CASSLPSSSNEKLFF. The CDR3 nucleotides read TGTGCCAGCAGTTTACCCTCGTCCTCTAATGAAAAACTGTTTTTT.

The rearrangement uses TRBV11-3 and TRBJ2-2; D gene uncertain. The germline gives CDR1 SGHNT, CDR2 YENEEA. Deletions cut 4 bases from V and 3 bases from J, with 9 bases between. This CDR3 has 14 amino acids. For the CDR3, the DNA is TGTGCCAGCAGCTCCGGCGCTGACACCGGGGAGCTGTTTTTT. It translates to CASSSGADTGELFF.

This rearrangement joins TRBV5-1 to TRBJ2-5, with 10 bases fitting TRBD1. This CDR3 comprises 14 residues. Germline trimming cut 4 bases from V and 5 bases from J; bases unmatched to any gene: 5. From germline, CDR1 is SGHRS and CDR2 YFSETQ. CDR3 in DNA: TGCGCCAGCAGCCCGGGACAGGGGATGGAGACCCAGTACTTC. Amino acids: CASSPGQGMETQYF.

J is TRBJ2-5 and V is TRBV6-5, with 8 nucleotides matching TRBD2. The CDR3 consists of 16 residues. V lost 2 bases and J lost 2; bases outside the gene matches: 7. Germline CDR1 is MNHEY and CDR2 is SVGAGI. CDR3 sequence: CASSYMGSGTQETQYF. CDR3 nucleotide sequence: TGTGCCAGCAGTTACATGGGTAGCGGGACTCAAGAGACCCAGTACTTC.